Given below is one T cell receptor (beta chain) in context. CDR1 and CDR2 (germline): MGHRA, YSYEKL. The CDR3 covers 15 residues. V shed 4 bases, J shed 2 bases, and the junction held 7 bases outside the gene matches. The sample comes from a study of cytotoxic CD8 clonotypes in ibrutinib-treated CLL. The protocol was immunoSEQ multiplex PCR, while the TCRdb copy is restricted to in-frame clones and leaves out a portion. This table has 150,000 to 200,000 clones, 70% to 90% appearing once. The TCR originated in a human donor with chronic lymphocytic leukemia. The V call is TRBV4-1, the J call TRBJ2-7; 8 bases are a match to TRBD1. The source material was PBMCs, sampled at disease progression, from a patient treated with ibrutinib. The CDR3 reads CASSRRGQAPYEQYF. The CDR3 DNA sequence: TGCGCCAGCAGCCGTCGGGGACAGGCCCCCTACGAGCAGTACTTC.